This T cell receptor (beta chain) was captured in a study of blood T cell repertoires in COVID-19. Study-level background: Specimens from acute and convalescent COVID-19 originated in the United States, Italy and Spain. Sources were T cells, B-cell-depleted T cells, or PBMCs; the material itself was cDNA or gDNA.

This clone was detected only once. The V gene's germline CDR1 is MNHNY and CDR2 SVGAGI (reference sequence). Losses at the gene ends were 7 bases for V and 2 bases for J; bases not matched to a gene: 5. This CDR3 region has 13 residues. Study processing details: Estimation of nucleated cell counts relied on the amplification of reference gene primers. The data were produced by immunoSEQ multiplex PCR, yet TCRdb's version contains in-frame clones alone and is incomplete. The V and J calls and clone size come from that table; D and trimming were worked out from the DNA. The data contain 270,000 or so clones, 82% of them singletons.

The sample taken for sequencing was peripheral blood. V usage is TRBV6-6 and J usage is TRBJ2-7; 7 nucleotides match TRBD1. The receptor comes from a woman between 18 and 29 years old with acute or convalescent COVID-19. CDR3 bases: TGTGCCAGCACCGAAGGGACAGCCTACGAGCAGTACTTC. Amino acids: CASTEGTAYEQYF.